This section outlines one T cell receptor beta chain sequence together with its context. Trimming removed 5 bases from V and 7 bases from J; junction bases left unmatched: 21. The germline V gene encodes CDR1 SGHTA and CDR2 FQGTGA. There are 19 residues in the CDR3. The sample comes from a study of blood T cell repertoires in COVID-19. TCRdb's copy holds only in-frame clones and misses some; the assay was immunoSEQ multiplex PCR. The profile shows about 260,000 clones, about 88% of them singletons. The rearrangement uses TRBV7-3 and TRBJ2-1; 9 positions agree with TRBD2. This TCR came from a woman between 50 and 59 years old who had recovered from COVID-19. Sequenced sample: PBMCs or T cells enriched from blood (not recorded which). CDR3 sequence (DNA): TGTGCCAGCAGCCGAAGCGGGAGGACCGGTAATAATGGTGGAAATGAGCAGTTCTTC. Its translation is CASSRSGRTGNNGGNEQFF.